The T cell receptor (beta chain) described here comes from a study of cytomegalovirus exposure and HLA in healthy donors. Produced via immunoSEQ multiplex PCR; TCRdb's table is partial and in-frame only. The sample holds some 270,000 clones, 65% to 90% seen once. The CDR3 spans 14 residues. Trimming shortened V by 2 bases and J by 3 bases, and 11 bases separated the two germline ends. The germline gives CDR1 PRHDT, CDR2 FYEKMQ (reference sequence). Sequenced sample: PBMCs. This TCR derives from a woman aged 18-35 years in good health and CMV-seronegative. The chain is built from TRBV13 and TRBJ2-7; TRBD1 might be the D (6 bases). CDR3 sequence reads: CASSLRSRGYEQYF. CDR3 nucleotide sequence: TGTGCCAGCAGCTTACGAAGCAGGGGCTACGAGCAGTACTTC.